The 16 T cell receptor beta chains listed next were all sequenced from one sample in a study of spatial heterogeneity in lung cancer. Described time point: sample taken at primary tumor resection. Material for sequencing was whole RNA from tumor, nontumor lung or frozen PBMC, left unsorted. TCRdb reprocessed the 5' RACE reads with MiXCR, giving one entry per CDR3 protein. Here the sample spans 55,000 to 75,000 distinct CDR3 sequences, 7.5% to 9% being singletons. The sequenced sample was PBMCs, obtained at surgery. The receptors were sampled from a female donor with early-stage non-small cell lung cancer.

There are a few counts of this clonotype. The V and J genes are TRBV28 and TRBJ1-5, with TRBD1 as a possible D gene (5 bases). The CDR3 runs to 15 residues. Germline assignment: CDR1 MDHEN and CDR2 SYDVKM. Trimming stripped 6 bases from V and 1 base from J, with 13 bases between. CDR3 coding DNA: TGTGCCAGCAGGATTCAGGGTGTCAGCAATCAGCCCCAGCATTTT. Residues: CASRIQGVSNQPQHF. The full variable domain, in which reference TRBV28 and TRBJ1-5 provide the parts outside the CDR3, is DVKVTQSSRYLVKRTGEKVFLECVQDMDHENMFWYRQDPGLGLRLIYFSYDVKMKEKGDIPEGYSVSREKKERFSLILESASTNQTSMYLCASRIQGVSNQPQHFGDGTRLSIL.

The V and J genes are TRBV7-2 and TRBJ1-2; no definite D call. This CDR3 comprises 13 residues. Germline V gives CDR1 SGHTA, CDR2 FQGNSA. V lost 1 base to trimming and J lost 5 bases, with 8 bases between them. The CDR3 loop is CASSLVSQYGYTF. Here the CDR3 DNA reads TGTGCCAGCAGCTTAGTCTCCCAGTATGGCTACACCTTC.

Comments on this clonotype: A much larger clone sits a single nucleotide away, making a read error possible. The DNA of the CDR3 is TGTGCCACCGACTCGCGGCAGAAACCTAAAAAGACCCAGTACTTC. Translating it yields CATDSRQKPKKTQYF. V usage is TRBV14 and J usage is TRBJ2-5; D gene unclear. The germline gives CDR1 SGHDN, CDR2 FVKESK. There are 15 residues in the CDR3. V lost 10 bases to trimming and J lost 6 bases, with 24 bases between them.

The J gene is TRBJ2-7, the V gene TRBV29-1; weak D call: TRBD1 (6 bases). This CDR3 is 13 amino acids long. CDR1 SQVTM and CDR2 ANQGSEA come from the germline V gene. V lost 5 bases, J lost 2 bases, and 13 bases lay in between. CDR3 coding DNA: TGCAGCGTTTCAAGACAGGAGGCCTACGAGCAGTACTTC. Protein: CSVSRQEAYEQYF.

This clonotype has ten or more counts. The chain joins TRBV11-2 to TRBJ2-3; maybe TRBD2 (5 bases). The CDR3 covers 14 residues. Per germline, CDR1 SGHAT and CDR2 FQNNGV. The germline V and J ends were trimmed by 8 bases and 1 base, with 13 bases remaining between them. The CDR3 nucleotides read TGTGCCAGCCTAGAGGGCTTAGGCACAGATACGCAGTATTTT. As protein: CASLEGLGTDTQYF.

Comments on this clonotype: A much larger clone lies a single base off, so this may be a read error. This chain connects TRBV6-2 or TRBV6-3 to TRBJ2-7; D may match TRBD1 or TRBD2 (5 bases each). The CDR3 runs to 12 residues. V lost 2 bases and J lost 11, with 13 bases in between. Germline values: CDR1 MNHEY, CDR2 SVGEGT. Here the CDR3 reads CASSYDVGEKYF. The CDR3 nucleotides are TGTGCCAGCAGTTACGACGTGGGGGAGAAGTACTTC.

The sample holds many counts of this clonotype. CDR3 sequence reads: CASSFEGGSYNEQFF. CDR3 bases: TGCGCCAGCAGCTTTGAGGGCGGATCCTACAATGAGCAGTTCTTC. The chain couples TRBV5-1 to TRBJ2-1, with D possibly being TRBD2 (5 bases). The germline V and J ends were trimmed by 2 bases and 1 base, with 10 bases remaining between them. This CDR3 contains 15 residues. CDR1 and CDR2 from the germline V gene are SGHRS and YFSETQ.

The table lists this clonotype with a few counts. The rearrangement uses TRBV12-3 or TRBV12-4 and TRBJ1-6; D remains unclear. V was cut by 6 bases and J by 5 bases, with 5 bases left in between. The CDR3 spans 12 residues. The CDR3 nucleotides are TGTGCCAGCAGCCCAAATAATTCACCCCTCCACTTT. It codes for CASSPNNSPLHF.

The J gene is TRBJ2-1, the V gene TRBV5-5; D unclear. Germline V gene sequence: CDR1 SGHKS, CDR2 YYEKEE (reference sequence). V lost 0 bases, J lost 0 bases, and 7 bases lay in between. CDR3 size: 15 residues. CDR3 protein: CASSLEGSSYNEQFF. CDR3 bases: TGTGCCAGCAGCTTGGAGGGAAGCTCCTACAATGAGCAGTTCTTC.

The CDR3 here is CATSDPRAGNQPQHF. For the CDR3, the DNA is TGTGCCACCAGTGATCCTAGGGCGGGCAATCAGCCCCAGCATTTT. The J gene is TRBJ1-5, the V gene TRBV24-1; D unresolved. CDR3 length: 15 amino acids. Germline CDR1 KGHDR, CDR2 SFDVKD. Trimming pared 3 bases from V and 2 bases from J, leaving 10 bases between.

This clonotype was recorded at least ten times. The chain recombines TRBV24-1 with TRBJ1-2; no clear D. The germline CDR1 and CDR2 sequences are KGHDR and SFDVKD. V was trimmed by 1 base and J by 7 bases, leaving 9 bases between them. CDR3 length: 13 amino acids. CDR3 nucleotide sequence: TGTGCCACCAGTGATTTCAGCGGGTCTGGCTACACCTTC. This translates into CATSDFSGSGYTF.

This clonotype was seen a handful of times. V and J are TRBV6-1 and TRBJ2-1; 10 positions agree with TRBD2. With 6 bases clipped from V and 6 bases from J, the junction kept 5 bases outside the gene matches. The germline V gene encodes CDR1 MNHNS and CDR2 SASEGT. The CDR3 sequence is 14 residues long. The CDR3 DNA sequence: TGTGCCAGCAGACGTAGCGGGAGGACCAATGAGCAGTTCTTC. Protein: CASRRSGRTNEQFF.

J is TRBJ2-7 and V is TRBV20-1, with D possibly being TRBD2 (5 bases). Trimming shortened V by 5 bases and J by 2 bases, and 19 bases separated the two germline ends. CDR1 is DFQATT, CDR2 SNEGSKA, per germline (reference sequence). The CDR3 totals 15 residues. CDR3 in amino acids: CSALRPPPAAYEQYF. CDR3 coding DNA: TGCAGTGCTCTCCGCCCCCCTCCAGCGGCCTACGAGCAGTACTTC.

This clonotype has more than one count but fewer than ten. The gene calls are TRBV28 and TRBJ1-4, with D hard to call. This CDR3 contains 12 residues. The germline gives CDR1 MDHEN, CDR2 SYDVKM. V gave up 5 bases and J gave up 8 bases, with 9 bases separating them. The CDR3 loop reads CASSRAREKLFF. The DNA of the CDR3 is TGTGCCAGCAGTAGGGCAAGGGAAAAACTGTTTTTT.

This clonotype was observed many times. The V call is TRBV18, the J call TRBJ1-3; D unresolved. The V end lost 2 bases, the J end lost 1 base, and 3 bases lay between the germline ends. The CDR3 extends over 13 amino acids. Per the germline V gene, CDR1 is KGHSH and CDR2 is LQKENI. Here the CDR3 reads CASSPGSGNTIYF. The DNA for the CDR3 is TGTGCCAGCTCACCAGGATCTGGAAACACCATATATTTT.

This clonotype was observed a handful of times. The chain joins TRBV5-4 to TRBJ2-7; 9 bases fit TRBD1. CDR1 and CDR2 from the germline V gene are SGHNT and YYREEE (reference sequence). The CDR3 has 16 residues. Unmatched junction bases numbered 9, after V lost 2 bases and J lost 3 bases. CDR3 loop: CASSFGGQGRVYEQYV. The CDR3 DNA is TGTGCCAGCAGCTTTGGGGGACAGGGAAGGGTCTACGAGCAGTACGTC.